These 7 T cell receptor beta chains were all obtained from the same sample, sequenced in a study of metastatic and nonmetastatic thyroid tumors. TCRdb re-clonotyped the PCR reads through MiXCR. The sample holds around 34,000 clones, about 15% seen once. Every patient was untreated before thyroid surgery. Sequences were obtained from blood. These TCRs come from a male donor with papillary thyroid cancer or a benign thyroid nodule (not recorded which). Some clones in this sample may be carry-over from other donors' samples.

This clone was recorded at least ten times. Other DNA variants within this sample encode the same CDR3. The CDR3, as DNA: TGTGCCAGCAGTACGGGACAGGGGGCTTTCTCACCCCTCCACTTT. It codes for CASSTGQGAFSPLHF. This chain joins TRBV5-6 and TRBJ1-6; 12 bases match TRBD1. Germline CDR1 and CDR2: SGHDT and YYEEEE. The CDR3 is 15 residues long. The V and J ends lost 5 bases and 10 bases, in that order; junction bases with no gene match: 7.

The CDR3, as DNA: TGTGCCAGCAGAGGATGGGTGGGCGAGCAGTACTTC. Its translation: CASRGWVGEQYF. The J gene is TRBJ2-7, the V gene TRBV6-1; D not resolved. The CDR3 extends over 12 amino acids. Germline-derived CDR1 and CDR2 are MNHNS and SASEGT. V dropped 6 bases and J dropped 6 bases, with 12 bases sitting between them.

This clone occurred many times. V and J are TRBV19 and TRBJ2-3, with D uncertain. CDR3 length: 15 residues. CDR1 is LNHDA and CDR2 is SQIVND in the germline V gene (reference sequence). Trimming left V 5 bases short and J 0 bases short, with 12 bases between. CDR3 DNA sequence: TGTGCCAGTAGTTTTCAGATCGCTAGCACAGATACGCAGTATTTT. This codes for CASSFQIASTDTQYF. Using reference TRBV19 and TRBJ2-3 for the parts outside the CDR3, the full variable domain is DGGITQSPKYLFRKEGQNVTLSCEQNLNHDAMYWYRQDPGQGLRLIYYSQIVNDFQKGDIAEGYSVSREKKESFPLTVTSAQKNPTAFYLCASSFQIASTDTQYFGPGTRLTVL.

The V call is TRBV20-1, the J call TRBJ1-2; D is possibly TRBD1 (6 bases). Germline CDR1 is DFQATT and CDR2 is SNEGSKA (reference sequence). There are 14 residues in the CDR3. Trimming shortened V by 4 bases and J by 6 bases, and 18 bases separated the two germline ends. The CDR3 nucleotides read TGCAGTGCTATCGACGTCAAGAAGGGGGATGGCTACACCTTC. Protein: CSAIDVKKGDGYTF.

The chain links TRBV5-1 to TRBJ1-6; TRBD1 aligns across 10 bases. The J segment lost 9 bases and the V segment lost 0 bases, leaving 3 bases of the junction unmatched. CDR3 size: 15 residues. Germline V gene data show CDR1 as SGHRS and CDR2 as YFSETQ. The CDR3 DNA follows: TGCGCCAGCAGCTTGGTTGGGACAGGGGCTTCACCCCTCCACTTT. This translates into CASSLVGTGASPLHF.

This clone has ten or more counts. This sequence joins TRBV5-6 and TRBJ2-5, with 10 bases aligning to TRBD2. The CDR3 has 17 residues. Germline V gene lookup returns CDR1 SGHDT and CDR2 YYEEEE. After removal of 4 bases from V and 0 bases from J, the junction contained 9 bases not matched to a gene. The DNA of the CDR3 is TGTGCCAGCAGCCTCCCCGGGACTAGCGCAAACCAAGAGACCCAGTACTTC. This gives the protein CASSLPGTSANQETQYF.

This clone was detected ten times or more. The chain links TRBV12-3 or TRBV12-4 to TRBJ2-4; TRBD2 aligns across 11 bases. The V gene end was trimmed by 5 bases and the J gene end by 0 bases; junction bases not matched to a gene: 0. The CDR3 consists of 15 residues. CDR3 amino acids: CASSGLAGAKNIQYF. CDR3 sequence (DNA): TGTGCCAGCAGTGGACTAGCGGGAGCCAAAAACATTCAGTACTTC.